These 17 T cell receptor beta chains share one sample of origin, sequenced in a study of blood T cell repertoires in COVID-19. Assay used: immunoSEQ multiplex PCR; TCRdb lists only in-frame clones, some missing. The data show 150,000 to 200,000 clones, with roughly 82% seen just once and roughly 5.2% held by the top ten. Sequencing used PBMCs or T cells enriched from blood (not recorded which). The receptors shown here come from an older woman with acute COVID-19.

This clone was observed at least ten times. This chain connects TRBV3-1 (or the pseudogene TRBV3-2) to TRBJ2-1; 7 bases are a match to TRBD2. Germline CDR1 and CDR2: LGHDT and YNNKEL (reference sequence). The CDR3 consists of 15 residues. V lost 0 bases and J lost 7; bases outside the gene matches: 6. CDR3 nucleotides: TGTGCCAGCAGCCAAGATGCTAGCGGAGTGAATGAGCAGTTCTTC. This gives the protein CASSQDASGVNEQFF.

This clone occurred once. The chain carries TRBV3-1 (or the pseudogene TRBV3-2) and TRBJ1-3; no firm D call. The CDR3 length is 16 residues. Germline V gene data show CDR1 as LGHDT and CDR2 as YNNKEL (reference sequence). The V end lost 5 bases, the J end lost 0 bases, and 14 bases lay between the germline ends. The CDR3 DNA sequence: TGTGCCAGCAGCTTATCCTATTTGCGCTCTGGAAACACCATATATTTT. As protein: CASSLSYLRSGNTIYF.

The chain links TRBV7-2 to TRBJ1-3, with no clear D. The V gene's germline CDR1 is SGHTA and CDR2 FQGNSA. Deletions cut 5 bases from V and 2 bases from J, with 10 bases between. CDR3 size: 14 residues. The CDR3 DNA sequence: TGTGCCAGCAGCCGGGGATACGCTGGAAACACCATATATTTT. This translates into CASSRGYAGNTIYF. Full variable domain (outside the CDR3, taken from reference TRBV7-2 and TRBJ1-3): GAGVSQSPSNKVTEKGKDVELRCDPISGHTALYWYRQSLGQGLEFLIYFQGNSAPDKSGLPSDRFSAERTGGSVSTLTIQRTQQEDSAVYLCASSRGYAGNTIYFGEGSWLTVV.

The J gene is TRBJ1-5, the V gene TRBV7-9, with TRBD1 identical over 7 bases. The CDR3 consists of 15 residues. Looked up from germline, CDR1 is SEHNR and CDR2 is FQNEAQ (reference sequence). The V segment lost 5 bases and the J segment 1 base; nucleotides outside the gene matches: 5. CDR3 in amino acids: CASSPLGGSNQPQHF. In nucleotides, the CDR3 is TGTGCCAGCAGCCCCCTAGGGGGCAGCAATCAGCCCCAGCATTTT.

The rearrangement links TRBV4-2 to TRBJ1-1; 8 nucleotides align to TRBD1. Germline CDR1 and CDR2: LGHNA and YNFKEQ. The CDR3 runs to 16 residues. The V and J ends lost 3 bases and 3 bases, in that order; junction bases with no gene match: 9. The CDR3 sequence is CASSQVQGAGHTEAFF. DNA of the CDR3: TGTGCCAGCAGCCAGGTTCAGGGGGCTGGTCACACTGAAGCTTTCTTT.

The chain combines TRBV5-8 with TRBJ1-2; a weak D match, TRBD1 (5 bases). V lost 2 bases and J 0 bases, leaving 17 bases between the germline ends. The CDR3 totals 17 residues. The germline V gene has CDR1 SGHTS and CDR2 YDEGEE. CDR3 residues: CASSFRGKTGSNYGYTF. CDR3 coding DNA: TGTGCCAGCAGCTTCCGGGGGAAAACGGGATCTAACTATGGCTACACCTTC.

This chain uses TRBV14 with TRBJ1-2, with TRBD1 identical over 7 bases. V trimming: 4 bases; J trimming: 2 bases; junction bases outside the gene matches: 1. Germline CDR1 reads SGHDN; CDR2 reads FVKESK. The CDR3 is made up of 13 amino acids. The CDR3 sequence: CASSLDRNYGYTF. Written as DNA, the CDR3 is TGTGCCAGCAGCCTGGACAGGAACTATGGCTACACCTTC.

J is TRBJ2-1 and V is TRBV29-1; TRBD1 agrees at 9 bases. J was trimmed by 3 bases and V by 6 bases; bases with no gene match: 0. Looked up from germline, CDR1 is SQVTM and CDR2 is ANQGSEA. This CDR3 has 12 amino acids. The CDR3 region has the DNA TGCAGCGTGACAGGGGGCTACAATGAGCAGTTCTTC. Its translation is CSVTGGYNEQFF.

This chain links TRBV28 with TRBJ1-2; D remains unclear. The germline V gene encodes CDR1 MDHEN and CDR2 SYDVKM. V was clipped by 1 base and J by 6 bases, with 3 bases between them. There are 11 residues in the CDR3. The CDR3 region has the DNA TGTGCCAGCAGTTTATCAGATGGCTACACCTTC. Amino acid sequence: CASSLSDGYTF.

CDR3 amino acids: CASSLSINTDTQYF. For the CDR3, the DNA is TGTGCCAGCAGCTTATCAATCAACACAGATACGCAGTATTTT. This sequence joins TRBV7-2 and TRBJ2-3, with no clear D. Germline lookup yields CDR1 SGHTA and CDR2 FQGNSA. Trimming left V 2 bases short and J 2 bases short, with 8 bases between. The CDR3 totals 14 residues.

The chain recombines TRBV5-1 with TRBJ2-1; D gene ambiguous. The ends were cut back, 8 bases at V and 0 bases at J, with 12 bases in the middle. The germline gives CDR1 SGHRS, CDR2 YFSETQ. The CDR3 runs to 14 residues. CDR3 in DNA: TGCGCCAGTACGACTCGAAGCTCCTACAATGAGCAGTTCTTC. It codes for CASTTRSSYNEQFF.

This clone has only one observation. J is TRBJ2-2 and V is TRBV18; D unclear. Germline assignment: CDR1 KGHSH and CDR2 LQKENI. The V gene lost 3 bases and the J gene lost 6 bases, with 14 bases spanning the gap. The CDR3 is 15 amino acids. The CDR3 bases are TGTGCCAGCTCACCTTTGACCGGCCGGGCCGGGGAGCTGTTTTTT. Its translation: CASSPLTGRAGELFF.

The rearrangement links TRBV7-8 to TRBJ2-4, with D unresolved. There are 12 residues in the CDR3. Germline V CDR1 and CDR2: SGHVS, FQNEAQ. The V end was cut by 5 bases, the J end by 12 bases, with 14 bases between. The CDR3 sequence: CASSPPPGGQYF. Written as DNA, the CDR3 is TGTGCCAGCAGCCCACCCCCTGGCGGTCAGTACTTC.

J is TRBJ2-7 and V is TRBV5-1; 10 bases fit TRBD1. Germline trimming cut 4 bases from V and 9 bases from J; bases unmatched to any gene: 13. CDR1 and CDR2 from the germline V gene are SGHRS and YFSETQ. CDR3 length equals 15 residues. The CDR3 bases are TGCGCCAGCAGCCCCACCGGGACAGGGGCGTTGGGGCAGTACTTC. This codes for CASSPTGTGALGQYF. The full variable domain, in which reference TRBV5-1 and TRBJ2-7 provide the parts outside the CDR3, is KAGVTQTPRYLIKTRGQQVTLSCSPISGHRSVSWYQQTPGQGLQFLFEYFSETQRNKGNFPGRFSGRQFSNSRSEMNVSTLELGDSALYLCASSPTGTGALGQYFGPGTRLTVT.

DNA for the CDR3: TGTGCCAGCAGCTTTGCACAAACCGGGGGGGAAAAACTGTTTTTT. This encodes CASSFAQTGGEKLFF. The chain has TRBV5-6 and TRBJ1-4; possible D gene TRBD1, 5 bases. The CDR3 loop spans 15 amino acids. Trimming cost V 2 bases and J 8 bases, with 16 bases left between them. Germline V gene sequence: CDR1 SGHDT, CDR2 YYEEEE.

CDR3 nucleotides: TGTGCCAGCACCCAGTCGGGGTCCTCAGGCTACACCTTC. This encodes CASTQSGSSGYTF. The chain couples TRBV6-5 to TRBJ1-2; no reliable D call. The ends were cut back, 7 bases at V and 8 bases at J, with 17 bases in the middle. Germline CDR1 MNHEY, CDR2 SVGAGI. There are 13 residues in the CDR3.

In this sample, this clone turned up once. The V gene is TRBV5-1, the J gene TRBJ1-2; the D gene is possibly TRBD1 (6 bases). CDR3 length: 14 amino acids. Trimming took 0 bases from V and 8 from J, leaving 14 bases between them. The germline gives CDR1 SGHRS, CDR2 YFSETQ. DNA of the CDR3: TGCGCCAGCAGCTTGGATCCCGCCGGACAGGGCTACACCTTC. It codes for CASSLDPAGQGYTF.